The rows below give T cell receptor beta chains drawn from one sample of a study of OX40 agonist ivuxolimab in advanced cancers. The repertoire was sequenced with immunoSEQ multiplex PCR; TCRdb's copy has only in-frame clones and lacks some. The sample has fewer than 30,000 clones; roughly 77% are singletons. The sample in question was CD4+ or CD8+ T cells sorted from blood, obtained in a trial of the OX40 agonist ivuxolimab. The receptors shown here come from an adult with an advanced solid tumor such as melanoma, head and neck, liver or kidney cancer. CDR3s include the opening cysteine and the closing phenylalanine or tryptophan. Each record gives: D gene, J gene, clone size, V gene, CDR3 protein, CDR3 DNA. D genes are given only for firm matches. Clone size is not always given. Where it is, it says once, few, many or a class for expanded clones.

d_call: TRBD2; j_call: TRBJ2-1; clone_size: NA; v_call: TRBV9; cdr3_aa: CASSVSRTSGREQFF; cdr3_nt: TGTGCCAGCAGCGTATCTAGGACTAGCGGCCGGGAGCAGTTCTTC
d_call: NA; j_call: TRBJ1-6; clone_size: NA; v_call: TRBV30; cdr3_aa: CAWAGNSPLHF; cdr3_nt: TGTGCCTGGGCCGGTAATTCACCCCTCCACTTT
d_call: NA; j_call: TRBJ1-4; clone_size: NA; v_call: TRBV28; cdr3_aa: CASRVVQGTNEKLFF; cdr3_nt: TGTGCCAGCAGGGTAGTCCAGGGGACTAATGAAAAACTGTTTTTT
d_call: TRBD2; j_call: TRBJ2-1; clone_size: once; v_call: TRBV7-9; cdr3_aa: CASSSGGYNEQFF; cdr3_nt: TGTGCCAGCAGCAGCGGGGGGTACAATGAGCAGTTCTTC
d_call: NA; j_call: TRBJ2-1; clone_size: NA; v_call: TRBV18; cdr3_aa: CASGSGEYNEQFF; cdr3_nt: TGTGCCAGCGGCTCGGGAGAGTACAATGAGCAGTTCTTC
d_call: NA; j_call: TRBJ2-7; clone_size: NA; v_call: TRBV5-1; cdr3_aa: CASSLAGTLYEQYF; cdr3_nt: TGCGCCAGCAGCTTGGCGGGGACTCTTTACGAGCAGTACTTC
d_call: NA; j_call: TRBJ1-1; clone_size: NA; v_call: TRBV19; cdr3_aa: CASSSSGPNTEAFF; cdr3_nt: TGTGCCAGTAGTTCTTCAGGGCCGAACACTGAAGCTTTCTTT
d_call: TRBD1; j_call: TRBJ2-5; clone_size: NA; v_call: TRBV7-6; cdr3_aa: CASSLEDRWEETQYF; cdr3_nt: TGTGCCAGCAGCTTAGAGGACAGGTGGGAAGAGACCCAGTACTTC
d_call: NA; j_call: TRBJ1-4; clone_size: NA; v_call: TRBV4-1; cdr3_aa: CASSQTGSEEKLFF; cdr3_nt: TGCGCCAGCAGCCAAACAGGGTCTGAAGAAAAACTGTTTTTT
d_call: NA; j_call: TRBJ1-4; clone_size: once; v_call: TRBV19; cdr3_aa: CASSIGFRVLNEKLFF; cdr3_nt: TGTGCCAGTAGTATTGGGTTTAGAGTCCTTAATGAAAAACTGTTTTTT
d_call: NA; j_call: TRBJ2-7; clone_size: NA; v_call: TRBV29-1; cdr3_aa: CSATRISYEQYF; cdr3_nt: TGCAGTGCGACCAGAATCTCCTACGAGCAGTACTTC
d_call: NA; j_call: TRBJ2-3; clone_size: NA; v_call: TRBV9; cdr3_aa: CASSVTGTGDTQYF; cdr3_nt: TGTGCCAGCAGCGTAACCGGCACGGGCGATACGCAGTATTTT
d_call: TRBD1; j_call: TRBJ1-1; clone_size: once; v_call: TRBV28; cdr3_aa: CASSFYLGTDMNTEAFF; cdr3_nt: TGTGCCAGCAGTTTTTACCTTGGGACAGACATGAACACTGAAGCTTTCTTT
d_call: TRBD2; j_call: TRBJ2-5; clone_size: NA; v_call: TRBV7-9; cdr3_aa: CASSRISGGAKETQYF; cdr3_nt: TGTGCCAGCAGCCGTATTAGCGGGGGGGCCAAGGAGACCCAGTACTTC
d_call: NA; j_call: TRBJ1-4; clone_size: NA; v_call: TRBV5-8; cdr3_aa: CASSLGAVGATNEKLFF; cdr3_nt: TGTGCCAGCAGCTTGGGGGCAGTTGGGGCAACTAATGAAAAACTGTTTTTT
d_call: TRBD1; j_call: TRBJ1-2; clone_size: NA; v_call: TRBV7-2; cdr3_aa: CASSLVGGGNYGYTF; cdr3_nt: TGTGCCAGCAGCTTAGTGGGAGGGGGCAACTATGGCTACACCTTC
d_call: NA; j_call: TRBJ1-5; clone_size: NA; v_call: TRBV14; cdr3_aa: CASSQERRTEAYSNQPQHF; cdr3_nt: TGTGCCAGCAGCCAAGAGAGGAGGACAGAGGCTTATAGCAATCAGCCCCAGCATTTT
d_call: NA; j_call: TRBJ1-4; clone_size: NA; v_call: TRBV7-9; cdr3_aa: CASSLIQLNEKLFF; cdr3_nt: TGTGCCAGCAGCTTAATACAGCTTAATGAAAAACTGTTTTTT
d_call: NA; j_call: TRBJ1-5; clone_size: NA; v_call: TRBV19; cdr3_aa: CASGTSPQPQHF; cdr3_nt: TGTGCCAGTGGGACATCCCCCCAGCCCCAGCATTTT
d_call: TRBD2; j_call: TRBJ2-2; clone_size: once; v_call: TRBV7-9; cdr3_aa: CASSTRDYKNTGELFF; cdr3_nt: TGTGCCAGCAGCACCCGGGACTACAAGAACACCGGGGAGCTGTTTTTT
d_call: TRBD1; j_call: TRBJ1-1; clone_size: few; v_call: TRBV7-8; cdr3_aa: CASSLRDRVILNTEAFF; cdr3_nt: TGTGCCAGCAGCCTCCGGGACAGGGTGATCTTGAACACTGAAGCTTTCTTT
d_call: TRBD2; j_call: TRBJ2-4; clone_size: NA; v_call: TRBV7-9; cdr3_aa: CASSSLGASGRLAKNIQYF; cdr3_nt: TGTGCCAGCAGCTCCCTGGGTGCTAGCGGGAGATTGGCCAAAAACATTCAGTACTTC
d_call: TRBD1; j_call: TRBJ2-7; clone_size: few; v_call: TRBV30; cdr3_aa: CAWDRDRAYEQYF; cdr3_nt: TGTGCCTGGGACCGGGACAGGGCCTACGAGCAGTACTTC
d_call: TRBD1; j_call: TRBJ2-1; clone_size: once; v_call: TRBV29-1; cdr3_aa: CSMTGGNEQFF; cdr3_nt: TGCAGCATGACAGGGGGCAATGAGCAGTTCTTC
d_call: NA; j_call: TRBJ2-2; clone_size: few; v_call: TRBV5-1; cdr3_aa: CASSLTYITGELFF; cdr3_nt: TGCGCCAGCAGCTTGACATATATTACCGGGGAGCTGTTTTTT
d_call: NA; j_call: TRBJ2-1; clone_size: NA; v_call: TRBV10-3; cdr3_aa: CAFRTDFYEQFF; cdr3_nt: TGTGCCTTTCGAACCGACTTTTATGAGCAGTTCTTC
d_call: TRBD2; j_call: TRBJ2-5; clone_size: NA; v_call: TRBV6-5; cdr3_aa: CASSYSSGGWETQYF; cdr3_nt: TGTGCCAGCAGTTACTCAAGCGGGGGCTGGGAGACCCAGTACTTC
d_call: NA; j_call: TRBJ2-1; clone_size: once; v_call: TRBV4-1; cdr3_aa: CASSQELATRDEQFF; cdr3_nt: TGCGCCAGCAGCCAGGAACTAGCCACTCGGGATGAGCAGTTCTTC
d_call: TRBD2; j_call: TRBJ2-1; clone_size: once; v_call: TRBV7-9; cdr3_aa: CASSPELAGGTENEQFF; cdr3_nt: TGTGCCAGCAGCCCTGAGCTAGCGGGGGGAACGGAAAATGAGCAGTTCTTC
d_call: NA; j_call: TRBJ1-5; clone_size: NA; v_call: TRBV5-8; cdr3_aa: CASSLVSVNQPQHF; cdr3_nt: TGTGCCAGCAGCTTGGTGTCAGTCAATCAGCCCCAGCATTTT
d_call: NA; j_call: TRBJ2-1; clone_size: NA; v_call: TRBV2; cdr3_aa: CASSEGTVYNEQFF; cdr3_nt: TGTGCCAGCAGTGAAGGAACAGTCTACAATGAGCAGTTCTTC
d_call: NA; j_call: TRBJ1-2; clone_size: NA; v_call: TRBV28; cdr3_aa: CASSSHRGPDYGYTF; cdr3_nt: TGTGCCAGCAGTTCCCACCGCGGTCCTGACTATGGCTACACCTTC